A single sample gave rise to the 16 T cell receptor beta chains below, sequenced in a study of blood T cell repertoires in COVID-19. Profiling relied on immunoSEQ multiplex PCR, and the TCRdb table lists in-frame clones only, not all of them. Of more than 95,000 clones listed, around 84% are singletons. Sample: peripheral blood. Receptors were obtained from a man aged 55 to 69 with acute or convalescent COVID-19.

The chain combines TRBV4-1 with TRBJ1-5; 9 nucleotides line up with TRBD1. This CDR3 region has 13 residues. Germline trimming cut 4 bases from V and 7 bases from J; bases unmatched to any gene: 2. Germline V gene sequence: CDR1 MGHRA, CDR2 YSYEKL. The DNA of the CDR3 is TGCGCCAGCAGCCGCACAGGGGGCCAGCCCCAGCATTTT. Its protein product is CASSRTGGQPQHF.

The V gene is TRBV29-1, the J gene TRBJ2-1; 8 bases map to TRBD2. The CDR3 spans 14 residues. Looked up from germline, CDR1 is SQVTM and CDR2 is ANQGSEA. Trimming removed 4 bases from V and 8 bases from J; junction bases left unmatched: 10. The DNA of the CDR3 is TGCAGCGTTGCGTCGGGACTAGTTGGGGATGAGCAGTTCTTC. This codes for CSVASGLVGDEQFF.

The V and J genes are TRBV24-1 and TRBJ2-3; 8 nucleotides line up with TRBD1. CDR1 is KGHDR and CDR2 is SFDVKD in the germline V gene. The CDR3 has 17 amino acids. Trimming cost V 5 bases and J 2 bases; bases outside gene matches: 11. CDR3 nucleotide sequence: TGTGCCACCAGTGGAAGGGACGACAGGGGAGCCACAGATACGCAGTATTTT. As protein: CATSGRDDRGATDTQYF.

CDR3 protein: CASRIQGSSYNEQFF. The CDR3 coding sequence is TGTGCCAGCAGAATACAGGGGAGCTCCTACAATGAGCAGTTCTTC. V is TRBV11-3 and J is TRBJ2-1; 7 nucleotides line up with TRBD1. Germline CDR1 SGHNT, CDR2 YENEEA. CDR3 length: 15 residues. V lost 6 bases, J lost 0 bases, and 5 bases stayed unmatched.

This chain joins TRBV5-1 and TRBJ2-2; 8 bases align to TRBD2. CDR1 is SGHRS, CDR2 YFSETQ, per germline. The CDR3 totals 14 residues. V was clipped by 6 bases and J by 8 bases; unmatched bases: 9. The CDR3 region is CASTPLGGGGELFF. CDR3 bases: TGCGCCAGCACCCCACTCGGGGGGGGAGGGGAGCTGTTTTTT.

In regard to this clone: This sample also contains other DNA sequences that code for the same CDR3. V and J are TRBV5-1 and TRBJ2-7; 8 bases fit TRBD1. The V segment lost 0 bases and the J segment 4 bases; nucleotides outside the gene matches: 3. Germline assignment: CDR1 SGHRS and CDR2 YFSETQ. The CDR3 consists of 14 residues. The CDR3 nucleotides are TGCGCCAGCAGCTTGGGACAGGGGTTGTACGAGCAGTACTTC. The encoded protein is CASSLGQGLYEQYF.

The genes are TRBV7-2 and TRBJ1-5, with D tentatively TRBD1 (6 bases). Germline CDR1 and CDR2: SGHTA and FQGNSA. Between the trimmed V and J ends, which lost 0 bases and 4 bases, there was a span of 13 bases. This CDR3 region has 16 residues. The chain's CDR3 is CASSLAQGRENQPQHF. In nucleotides, the CDR3 is TGTGCCAGCAGCTTAGCACAGGGAAGGGAGAATCAGCCCCAGCATTTT.

The V and J genes are TRBV19 and TRBJ1-2; 11 bases agree with TRBD1. Germline trimming cut 5 bases from V and 4 bases from J; bases unmatched to any gene: 6. The CDR3 is made up of 15 amino acids. Germline V gives CDR1 LNHDA, CDR2 SQIVND (reference sequence). CDR3 in amino acids: CASSPDRGRGYGYTF. CDR3 in DNA: TGTGCCAGTAGTCCGGACAGGGGGCGAGGCTATGGCTACACCTTC.

The rearrangement joins TRBV24-1 to TRBJ1-5, with TRBD1 matching 7 bases. The CDR3 totals 13 residues. V was pared by 5 bases and J by 5 bases, with 2 bases of the junction left unmatched. CDR1 and CDR2 from the germline V gene are KGHDR and SFDVKD. The CDR3 sequence is CATSGDSHQPQHF. CDR3 nucleotide sequence: TGTGCCACCAGTGGGGACAGCCATCAGCCCCAGCATTTT.

The V gene is TRBV29-1, the J gene TRBJ2-5; D remains ambiguous. V lost 4 bases and J lost 5, with 11 bases in between. Germline V gives CDR1 SQVTM, CDR2 ANQGSEA. This CDR3 spans 12 amino acids. Here the CDR3 DNA reads TGCAGCGTTGTGGGCAGTAGGGAGACCCAGTACTTC. This sequence encodes CSVVGSRETQYF.

The chain employs TRBV2 and TRBJ2-5; D not certain. This CDR3 comprises 12 residues. Trimming shortened V by 4 bases and J by 4 bases, and 7 bases separated the two germline ends. CDR1 SNHLY and CDR2 FYNNEI come from the germline V gene. CDR3 region: CASSVVSETQYF. CDR3 bases: TGTGCCAGCAGTGTAGTTTCAGAGACCCAGTACTTC. Supplemented by reference TRBV2 and TRBJ2-5, the full variable domain reads EPEVTQTPSHQVTQMGQEVILRCVPISNHLYFYWYRQILGQKVEFLVSFYNNEISEKSEIFDDQFSVERPDGSNFTLKIRSTKLEDSAMYFCASSVVSETQYFGPGTRLLVL.

On this clone itself: The identical CDR3 is also encoded by other nucleotide sequences in the sample. The chain links TRBV6-2 or TRBV6-3 to TRBJ1-2; 8 positions agree with TRBD1. CDR1 MNHEY and CDR2 SVGEGT come from the germline V gene. V was pared by 4 bases and J by 4 bases, with 5 bases of the junction left unmatched. The CDR3 loop spans 14 amino acids. The chain's CDR3 is CASSSAGQAYGYTF. CDR3 DNA sequence: TGTGCCAGCAGTTCCGCGGGACAGGCCTATGGCTACACCTTC.

The gene calls are TRBV6-2 or TRBV6-3 and TRBJ2-1, with D possibly matching TRBD1 (5 bases). Trimming shortened V by 2 bases and J by 3 bases, and 8 bases separated the two germline ends. Germline assignment: CDR1 MNHEY and CDR2 SVGEGT. The CDR3 loop spans 14 amino acids. The CDR3 coding sequence is TGTGCCAGCAGTTACCACAGGATCTACAATGAGCAGTTCTTC. This translates into CASSYHRIYNEQFF.

The V call is TRBV6-1, the J call TRBJ1-5, with 7 bases matching TRBD1. The trim removed 4 bases at V and 4 bases at J, leaving 10 bases unmatched. Germline V gene data show CDR1 as MNHNS and CDR2 as SASEGT. The CDR3 loop spans 16 amino acids. The CDR3 is CASSVIQGVGNQPQHF. Here the CDR3 DNA reads TGTGCCAGCAGTGTGATTCAGGGGGTAGGAAATCAGCCCCAGCATTTT.

The chain is built from TRBV18 and TRBJ2-5; D is perhaps TRBD1 (6 bases). Germline CDR1 KGHSH, CDR2 LQKENI. The V gene lost 9 bases and the J gene lost 5 bases, with 19 bases spanning the gap. CDR3 length: 14 residues. CDR3 sequence: CASSTTQGLETQYF. The CDR3 bases are TGTGCCAGTTCCACCACTCAGGGGCTCGAGACCCAGTACTTC.

This chain uses TRBV5-1 with TRBJ2-7, with D possibly matching TRBD2 (5 bases). The CDR3 has 16 amino acids. The V end was cut by 4 bases, the J end by 0 bases, with 17 bases between. Germline CDR1 SGHRS, CDR2 YFSETQ. CDR3 DNA: TGCGCCAGCAGCGAGGGTGCTCAGGTTTCCTCCTACGAGCAGTACTTC. It is translated as CASSEGAQVSSYEQYF.